What follows is one T cell receptor beta chain and its context. The source of the sample is a study of blood T cell repertoires in COVID-19. Recruited during active infection, patients (from Seattle) were subsequently followed longitudinally. The CDR3 runs to 16 residues. Germline assignment: CDR1 SNHLY and CDR2 FYNNEI. The V and J ends lost 4 bases and 8 bases respectively, with 21 bases between them. Clones were sequenced by immunoSEQ multiplex PCR, and TCRdb holds only the in-frame ones, with some missing. The repertoire holds under 200,000 clones, with approximately 87% as singletons. The source is a woman aged 70 to 79 with COVID-19, enrolled during active disease. The sample consisted of peripheral blood. The chain carries TRBV2 and TRBJ1-5; weak D call: TRBD1 (5 bases). For the CDR3, the DNA is TGTGCCAGCAGTGTTGGTTTCGGGCAGGGCGGGGAGCCCCAGCATTTT. Encoded protein: CASSVGFGQGGEPQHF. Variable domain in full (rest from reference TRBV2 and TRBJ1-5): EPEVTQTPSHQVTQMGQEVILRCVPISNHLYFYWYRQILGQKVEFLVSFYNNEISEKSEIFDDQFSVERPDGSNFTLKIRSTKLEDSAMYFCASSVGFGQGGEPQHFGDGTRLSIL.